The subject of this entry is one T cell receptor beta chain. The sample comes from a study of somatic mutations in cytotoxic T cells in rheumatoid arthritis. V was clipped by 0 bases and J by 5 bases, with 11 bases between them. Germline V gene data show CDR1 as SGHDT and CDR2 as YYEEEE. The CDR3 is 14 residues long. Some clones are missing from TCRdb's copy, which holds only in-frame ones; the method was immunoSEQ multiplex PCR. Here the sample spans 20,000 to 25,000 clones, around 75% being singletons. Positive magnetic bead selection isolated CD4+ and CD8+ cells, and flow cytometry checked purity. This clonotype originated in an adult with rheumatoid arthritis. Sequencing used CD8+ T cells sorted from blood. The rearrangement uses TRBV5-6 and TRBJ1-1; D is unresolved. CDR3 residues: CASSLGPGLTEAFF. As DNA, the CDR3 is TGTGCCAGCAGCTTGGGGCCGGGTTTAACTGAAGCTTTCTTT.